This section outlines one TCR beta chain sequence together with its context. As yet, its antigen is unknown. This same CDR3 is encoded by further DNA sequences in the sample. Here immunoSEQ multiplex PCR was the method, and the copy in TCRdb shows in-frame clones only, minus some. The sample shows 2.5 million or so clones, around nine tenths of them seen only once. This record belongs to a study of shared clonotypes between healthy human individuals. Study observations and caveats: Only blood samples were collected, and tissue repertoires likely differ.

Nashville, Tennessee was home to all donors, each a Caucasian adult. The CDR3 spans 13 residues. CDR1 and CDR2 (germline): LNHDA, SQIVND (reference sequence). Losses at the gene ends were 8 bases for V and 5 bases for J; bases not matched to a gene: 8. V is TRBV19 and J is TRBJ1-1; 7 bases are a match to TRBD1. Input material: naive CD4+ T cells sorted from blood. This sample's subset: CD45RA+ positively selected. The receptor comes from a man aged 18 to 35 in good health. CDR3 loop: CASSKTGWTEAFF. The CDR3 DNA is TGTGCCAGTTCTAAGACAGGGTGGACTGAAGCTTTCTTT.